The subject of this entry is one TCR beta chain. Its cognate antigen is unknown. Only cases whose brain tissue showed the highest T cell transcript signatures were sequenced. This entry belongs to a study of brain T cells in children with intractable seizures. Per the germline V gene, CDR1 is MNHEY and CDR2 is SVGAGI. V lost 6 bases, J lost 8 bases, and 1 base stayed unmatched. This CDR3 is built from 12 residues. The assay was immunoSEQ multiplex PCR, and TCRdb's table has in-frame clones only and misses some. The repertoire has roughly 120,000 clones, 85% to 95% of them found once; the top ten carry 3.5% to 4.5%. Study-wide points: Pre-surgery blood may have been undersampled, hiding some clones.

The J gene is TRBJ1-4, the V gene TRBV6-5; 9 nucleotides align to TRBD1. The sequencing here drew on peripheral blood, taken at surgery. The clonotype originates from a boy under two years old with hemimegalencephaly and intractable seizures. CDR3 in DNA: TGTGCCAGCAGACAGGGGGCGGAAAAACTGTTTTTT. Its translation is CASRQGAEKLFF.